The next 9 T cell receptor beta chains were all read from a single sample in a study of Graves' ophthalmopathy and Graves' hyperthyroidism. The study amplified TCR beta CDR3 regions using RNA transcripts. The library came from an HTBI-primed first-round RT-PCR and a second-round multiplex PCR. One entry per CDR3 protein, called by TCRdb with MiXCR from the multiplex PCR reads. The sample holds 680,000 or so distinct CDR3 sequences, about a fifth seen once. Sequenced material: peripheral blood. These TCRs come from a woman under 30 with stable Graves' hyperthyroidism. Some clones in this sample may be carry-over from other donors' samples.

This clonotype was counted a few times. The chain has TRBV10-3 and TRBJ1-2; a weak D match, TRBD1 (5 bases). The germline V gene has CDR1 ENHRY and CDR2 SYGVKD. The CDR3 is 15 residues long. V lost 7 bases to trimming and J lost 4 bases, with 19 bases between them. CDR3 amino acids: CAITMGTPKGYGYTF. DNA for the CDR3: TGTGCCATCACTATGGGGACCCCCAAGGGCTATGGCTACACCTTC.

J is TRBJ1-2 and V is TRBV12-3 or TRBV12-4; D is unresolved. The V end was cut by 4 bases, the J end by 4 bases, with 13 bases between. The CDR3 is 14 amino acids. CDR3 residues: CASSYASGVYGYTF. The CDR3 DNA follows: TGTGCCAGCAGTTATGCCTCCGGGGTCTATGGCTACACCTTC.

This clonotype was seen at least ten times. The rearrangement joins TRBV24-1 to TRBJ2-5; a possible D gene is TRBD2 (6 bases). V dropped 9 bases and J dropped 5 bases, with 21 bases sitting between them. CDR1 KGHDR and CDR2 SFDVKD come from the germline V gene. CDR3 length: 15 residues. Here the CDR3 reads CATGWGNRGGETQYF. For the CDR3, the DNA is TGTGCCACCGGCTGGGGGAACCGCGGAGGGGAGACCCAGTACTTC.

This clonotype has ten or more counts. The chain has TRBV6-1 and TRBJ2-6; 8 positions match TRBD2. The CDR3 is 15 amino acids. V lost 6 bases to trimming and J lost 2 bases; unmatched junction nucleotides: 3. Germline V gives CDR1 MNHNS, CDR2 SASEGT. The CDR3 nucleotides are TGTGCCAGCAGGAGCGGGAGAGCTGGGGCCAACGTCCTGACTTTC. Protein: CASRSGRAGANVLTF.

This clonotype turned up a few times. The genes are TRBV9 and TRBJ2-7; 13 nucleotides agree with TRBD2. Germline CDR1 is SGDLS and CDR2 is YYNGEE. This CDR3 is 16 amino acids long. V trimming: 4 bases; J trimming: 5 bases; junction bases outside the gene matches: 9. DNA for the CDR3: TGTGCCAGCAGCCCCCGAACTAGCGGGGGGGCCAACGAGCAGTACTTC. This gives the protein CASSPRTSGGANEQYF.

The J gene is TRBJ1-5, the V gene TRBV28; TRBD1 might be the D (6 bases). The germline CDR1 and CDR2 sequences are MDHEN and SYDVKM. Trimming pared 6 bases from V and 2 bases from J, leaving 11 bases between. The CDR3 spans 14 residues. This CDR3 reads CASRTYRGNQPQHF. The CDR3 DNA is TGTGCCAGCAGGACCTACAGGGGCAATCAGCCCCAGCATTTT.

This clonotype occurred a few times. The V gene is TRBV3-1, the J gene TRBJ1-1; D is undetermined. Per germline, CDR1 LGHDT and CDR2 YNNKEL (reference sequence). This CDR3 spans 13 amino acids. The germline V and J ends were trimmed by 6 bases and 0 bases, with 8 bases remaining between them. In DNA form, the CDR3 reads TGTGCCAGCAGTAATTGGCTGAACACTGAAGCTTTCTTT. Translating it yields CASSNWLNTEAFF.

The V and J genes are TRBV11-2 and TRBJ2-4, with TRBD2 matching over 11 bases. The CDR3 runs to 18 residues. After removal of 6 bases from V and 0 bases from J, the junction contained 10 bases not matched to a gene. The germline V gene encodes CDR1 SGHAT and CDR2 FQNNGV. The CDR3 here is CASRSGEGLAVAKNIQYF. As DNA, the CDR3 is TGTGCCAGCAGATCCGGGGAGGGACTAGCGGTAGCCAAAAACATTCAGTACTTC.

V gene TRBV28 combines with J gene TRBJ2-7; maybe TRBD1 (6 bases). CDR1 MDHEN and CDR2 SYDVKM come from the germline V gene. This CDR3 spans 13 amino acids. Trimming removed 3 bases at V and 6 bases at J, with 12 bases between. CDR3 sequence reads: CASSFGGGSEQYF. The CDR3 nucleotides are TGTGCCAGCAGTTTTGGGGGCGGGTCCGAGCAGTACTTC.